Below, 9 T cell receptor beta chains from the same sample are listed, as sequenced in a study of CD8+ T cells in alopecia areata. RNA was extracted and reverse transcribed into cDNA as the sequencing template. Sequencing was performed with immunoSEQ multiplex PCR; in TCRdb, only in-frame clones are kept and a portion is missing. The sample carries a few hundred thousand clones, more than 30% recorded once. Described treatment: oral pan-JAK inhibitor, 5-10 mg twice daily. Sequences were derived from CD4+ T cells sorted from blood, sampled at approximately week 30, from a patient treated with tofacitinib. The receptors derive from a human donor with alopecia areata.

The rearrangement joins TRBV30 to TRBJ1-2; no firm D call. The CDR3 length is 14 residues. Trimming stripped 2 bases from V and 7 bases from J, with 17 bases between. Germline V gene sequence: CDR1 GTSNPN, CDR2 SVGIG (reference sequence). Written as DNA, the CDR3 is TGTGCCTGGAGTTTCTCGACCCAGGAGGTTGGCTACACCTTC. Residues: CAWSFSTQEVGYTF.

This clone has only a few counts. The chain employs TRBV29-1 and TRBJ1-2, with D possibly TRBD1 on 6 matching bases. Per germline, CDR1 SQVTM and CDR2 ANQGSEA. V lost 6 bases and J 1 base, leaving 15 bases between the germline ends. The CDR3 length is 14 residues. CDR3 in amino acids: CSVSEGTLNYGYTF. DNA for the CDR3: TGCAGCGTCTCGGAGGGGACACTTAACTATGGCTACACCTTC.

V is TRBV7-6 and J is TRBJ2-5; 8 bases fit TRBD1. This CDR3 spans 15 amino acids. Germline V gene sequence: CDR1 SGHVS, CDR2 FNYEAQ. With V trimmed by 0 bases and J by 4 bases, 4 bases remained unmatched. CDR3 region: CASSLALQGGETQYF. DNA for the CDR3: TGTGCCAGCAGCTTAGCTCTACAGGGGGGAGAGACCCAGTACTTC.

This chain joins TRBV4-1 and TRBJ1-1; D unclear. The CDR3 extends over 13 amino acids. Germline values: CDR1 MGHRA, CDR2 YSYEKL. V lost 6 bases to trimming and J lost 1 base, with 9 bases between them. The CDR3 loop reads CASRLQPNTEAFF. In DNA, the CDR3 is TGCGCCAGCAGGTTACAACCGAACACTGAAGCTTTCTTT.

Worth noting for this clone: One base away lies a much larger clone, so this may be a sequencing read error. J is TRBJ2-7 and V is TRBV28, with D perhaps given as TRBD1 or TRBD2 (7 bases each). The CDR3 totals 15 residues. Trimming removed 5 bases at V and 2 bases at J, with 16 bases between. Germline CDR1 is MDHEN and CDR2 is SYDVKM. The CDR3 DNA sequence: TGTGCCAGCAGTCCGGAGGCAGGGGGGGCCTACGAGCAGTACTTC. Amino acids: CASSPEAGGAYEQYF.

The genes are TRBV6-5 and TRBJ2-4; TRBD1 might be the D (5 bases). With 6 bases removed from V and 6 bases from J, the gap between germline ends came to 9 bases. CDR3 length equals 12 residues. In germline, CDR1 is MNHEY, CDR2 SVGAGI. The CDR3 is CASSPQGNIQYF. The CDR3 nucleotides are TGTGCCAGCAGCCCCCAGGGAAACATTCAGTACTTC.

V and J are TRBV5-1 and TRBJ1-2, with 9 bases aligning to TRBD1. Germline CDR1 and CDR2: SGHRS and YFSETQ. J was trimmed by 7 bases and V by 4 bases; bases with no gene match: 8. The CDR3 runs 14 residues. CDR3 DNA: TGCGCCAGCAGCCCGCCGACAGGGGGTGGTGGCTACACCTTC. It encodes CASSPPTGGGGYTF.

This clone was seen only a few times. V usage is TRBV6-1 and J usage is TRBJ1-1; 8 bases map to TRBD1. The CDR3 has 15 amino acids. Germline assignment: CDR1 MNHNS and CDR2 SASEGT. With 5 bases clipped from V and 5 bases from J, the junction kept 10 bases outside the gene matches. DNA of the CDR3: TGTGCCAGCAGTCCAGGAAGGACAGGGTCGACTGAAGCTTTCTTT. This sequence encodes CASSPGRTGSTEAFF.

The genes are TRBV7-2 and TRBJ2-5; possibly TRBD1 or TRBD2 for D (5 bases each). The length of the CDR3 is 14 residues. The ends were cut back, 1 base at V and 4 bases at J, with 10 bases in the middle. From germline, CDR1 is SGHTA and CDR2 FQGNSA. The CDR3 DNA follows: TGTGCCAGCAGCTTAGGTCGGGGCCGAGAGACCCAGTACTTC. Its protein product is CASSLGRGRETQYF.